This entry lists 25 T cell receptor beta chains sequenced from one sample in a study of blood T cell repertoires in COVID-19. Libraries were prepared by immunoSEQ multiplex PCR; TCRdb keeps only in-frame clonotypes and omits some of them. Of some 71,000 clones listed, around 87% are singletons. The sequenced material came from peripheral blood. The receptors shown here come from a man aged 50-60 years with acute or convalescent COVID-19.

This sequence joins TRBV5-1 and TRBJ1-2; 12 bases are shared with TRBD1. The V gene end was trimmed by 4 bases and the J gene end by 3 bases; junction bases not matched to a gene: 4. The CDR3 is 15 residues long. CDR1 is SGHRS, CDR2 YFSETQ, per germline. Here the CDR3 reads CASSAGTGGDYGYTF. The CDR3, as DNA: TGCGCCAGCAGCGCCGGGACAGGGGGCGACTATGGCTACACCTTC.

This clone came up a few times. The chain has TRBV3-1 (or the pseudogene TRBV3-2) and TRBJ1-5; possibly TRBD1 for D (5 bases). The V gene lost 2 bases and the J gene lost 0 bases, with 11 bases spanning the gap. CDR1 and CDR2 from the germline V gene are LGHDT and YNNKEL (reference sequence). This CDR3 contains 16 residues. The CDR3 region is CASSQTPGFSNQPQHF. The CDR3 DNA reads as TGTGCCAGCAGCCAAACCCCAGGGTTTAGCAATCAGCCCCAGCATTTT.

In DNA, the CDR3 is TGTGCCAGCAGCCGCGGACTAGCGGGAGGGTCAGATACGCAGTATTTT. Residues: CASSRGLAGGSDTQYF. The rearrangement links TRBV7-8 to TRBJ2-3; 15 nucleotides line up with TRBD2. The ends lost 5 bases at V and 4 bases at J; junction bases unmatched: 4. This CDR3 contains 16 residues. Germline-derived CDR1 and CDR2 are SGHVS and FQNEAQ.

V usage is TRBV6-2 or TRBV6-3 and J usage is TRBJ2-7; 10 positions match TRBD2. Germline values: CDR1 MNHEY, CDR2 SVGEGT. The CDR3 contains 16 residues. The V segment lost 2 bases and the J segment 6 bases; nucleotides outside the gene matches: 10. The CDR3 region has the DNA TGTGCCAGCAGTTACGATCCCAGCGGGAGGGCCGCCGAGCAGTACTTC. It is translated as CASSYDPSGRAAEQYF.

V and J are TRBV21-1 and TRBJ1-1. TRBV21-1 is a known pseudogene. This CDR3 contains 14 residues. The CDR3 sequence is CASSKGESDTEAFF. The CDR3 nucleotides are TGTGCCAGCAGCAAAGGCGAGAGTGACACTGAAGCTTTCTTT.

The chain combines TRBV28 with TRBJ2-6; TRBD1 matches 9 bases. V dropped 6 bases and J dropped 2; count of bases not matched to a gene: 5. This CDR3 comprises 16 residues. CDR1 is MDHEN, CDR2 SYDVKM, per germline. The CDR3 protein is CASRPYRGPGANVLTF. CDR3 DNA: TGTGCCAGCAGACCCTACAGGGGGCCTGGGGCCAACGTCCTGACTTTC.

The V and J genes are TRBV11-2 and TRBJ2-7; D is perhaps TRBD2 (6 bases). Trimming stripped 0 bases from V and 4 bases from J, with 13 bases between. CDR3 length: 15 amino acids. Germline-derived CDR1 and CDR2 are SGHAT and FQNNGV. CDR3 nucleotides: TGTGCCAGCAGCTTAGATGGGGGAGGACCGTACGAGCAGTACTTC. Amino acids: CASSLDGGGPYEQYF.

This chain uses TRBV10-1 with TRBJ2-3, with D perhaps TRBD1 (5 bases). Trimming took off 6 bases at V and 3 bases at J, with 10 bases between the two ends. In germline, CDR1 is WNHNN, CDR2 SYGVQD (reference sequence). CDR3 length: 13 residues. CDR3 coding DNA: TGCGCCAGCAGGACCCAGGGAACAGATACGCAGTATTTT. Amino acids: CASRTQGTDTQYF.

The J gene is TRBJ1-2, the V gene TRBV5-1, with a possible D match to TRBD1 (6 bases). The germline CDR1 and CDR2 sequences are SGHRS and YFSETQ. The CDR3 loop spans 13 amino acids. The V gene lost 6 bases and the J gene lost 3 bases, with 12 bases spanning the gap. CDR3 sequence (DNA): TGCGCCAGCACGTCGACAGGAGACTATGGCTACACCTTC. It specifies CASTSTGDYGYTF.

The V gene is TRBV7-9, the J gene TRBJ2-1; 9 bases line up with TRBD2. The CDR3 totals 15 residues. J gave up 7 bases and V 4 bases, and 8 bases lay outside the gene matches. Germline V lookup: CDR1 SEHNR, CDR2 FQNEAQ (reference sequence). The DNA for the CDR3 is TGTGCCAGCAGCTCTGCGGGACTAGCTTGGAATGAGCAGTTCTTC. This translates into CASSSAGLAWNEQFF.

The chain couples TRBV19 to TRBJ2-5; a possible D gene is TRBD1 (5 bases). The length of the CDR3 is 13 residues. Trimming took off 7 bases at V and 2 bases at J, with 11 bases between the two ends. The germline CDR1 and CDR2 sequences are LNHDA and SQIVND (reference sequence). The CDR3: CASNVRGQETQYF. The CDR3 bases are TGTGCCAGTAACGTTAGGGGACAAGAGACCCAGTACTTC.

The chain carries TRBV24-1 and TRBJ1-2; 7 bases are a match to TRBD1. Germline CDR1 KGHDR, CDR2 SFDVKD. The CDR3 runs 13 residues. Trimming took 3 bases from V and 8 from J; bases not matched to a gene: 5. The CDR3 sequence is CATSDGDSRGYTF. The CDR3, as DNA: TGTGCCACCAGTGATGGGGACAGCAGGGGCTACACCTTC.

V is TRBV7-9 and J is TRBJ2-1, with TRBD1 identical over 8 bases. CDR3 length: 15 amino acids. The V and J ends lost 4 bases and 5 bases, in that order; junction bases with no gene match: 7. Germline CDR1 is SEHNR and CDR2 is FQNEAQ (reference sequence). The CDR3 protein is CASSSPGQVNNEQFF. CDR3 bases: TGTGCCAGCAGCTCACCGGGACAGGTAAACAATGAGCAGTTCTTC.

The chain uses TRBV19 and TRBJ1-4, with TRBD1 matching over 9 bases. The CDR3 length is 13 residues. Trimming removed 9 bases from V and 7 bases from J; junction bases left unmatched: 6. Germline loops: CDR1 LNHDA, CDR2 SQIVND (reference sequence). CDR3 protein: CASWGQGVEKLFF. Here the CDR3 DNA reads TGTGCCAGCTGGGGACAGGGAGTTGAAAAACTGTTTTTT.

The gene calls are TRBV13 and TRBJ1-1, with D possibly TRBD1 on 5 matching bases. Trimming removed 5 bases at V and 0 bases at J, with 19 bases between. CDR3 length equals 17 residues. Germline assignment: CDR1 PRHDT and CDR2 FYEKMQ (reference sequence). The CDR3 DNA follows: TGTGCCAGCAGCCCCATAGCCATGACAGAAATGAACACTGAAGCTTTCTTT. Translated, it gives CASSPIAMTEMNTEAFF.

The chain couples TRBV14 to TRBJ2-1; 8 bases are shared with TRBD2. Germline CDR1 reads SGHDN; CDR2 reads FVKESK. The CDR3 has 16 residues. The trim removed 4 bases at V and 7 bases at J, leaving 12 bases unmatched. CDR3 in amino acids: CASSPRTGGKRNEQFF. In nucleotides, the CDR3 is TGTGCCAGCAGCCCTCGAACGGGAGGGAAAAGGAATGAGCAGTTCTTC.

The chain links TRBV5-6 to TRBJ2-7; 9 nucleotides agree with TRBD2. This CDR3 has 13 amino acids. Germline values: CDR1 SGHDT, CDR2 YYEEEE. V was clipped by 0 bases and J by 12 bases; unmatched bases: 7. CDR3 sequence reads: CASSLEGLADRYF. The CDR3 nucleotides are TGTGCCAGCAGCTTGGAGGGACTAGCCGATCGGTACTTC.

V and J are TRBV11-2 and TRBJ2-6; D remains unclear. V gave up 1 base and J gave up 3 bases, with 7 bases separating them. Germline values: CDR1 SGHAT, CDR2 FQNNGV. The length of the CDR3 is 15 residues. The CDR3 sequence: CASSLVLSGANVLTF. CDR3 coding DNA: TGTGCCAGCAGCTTAGTCCTGAGTGGGGCCAACGTCCTGACTTTC.

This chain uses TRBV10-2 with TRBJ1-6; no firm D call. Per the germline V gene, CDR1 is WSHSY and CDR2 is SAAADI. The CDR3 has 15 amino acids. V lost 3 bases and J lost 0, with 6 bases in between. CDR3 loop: CASSDGSSYNSPLHF. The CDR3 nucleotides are TGCGCCAGCAGTGATGGGAGCTCCTATAATTCACCCCTCCACTTT.

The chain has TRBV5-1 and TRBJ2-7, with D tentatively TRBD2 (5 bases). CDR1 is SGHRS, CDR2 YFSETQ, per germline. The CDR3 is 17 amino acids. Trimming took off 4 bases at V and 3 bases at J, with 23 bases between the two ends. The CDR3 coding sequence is TGCGCCAGCAGCCCGAGCCCGCCCCAGAGAGGGAGCTACGAGCAGTACTTC. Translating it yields CASSPSPPQRGSYEQYF.

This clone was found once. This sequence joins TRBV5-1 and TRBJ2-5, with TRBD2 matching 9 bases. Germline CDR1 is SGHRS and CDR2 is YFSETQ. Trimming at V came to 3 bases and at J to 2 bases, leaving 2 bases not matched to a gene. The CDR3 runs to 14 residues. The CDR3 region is CASSSGLAQETQYF. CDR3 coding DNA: TGCGCCAGCAGCTCGGGACTAGCTCAAGAGACCCAGTACTTC.

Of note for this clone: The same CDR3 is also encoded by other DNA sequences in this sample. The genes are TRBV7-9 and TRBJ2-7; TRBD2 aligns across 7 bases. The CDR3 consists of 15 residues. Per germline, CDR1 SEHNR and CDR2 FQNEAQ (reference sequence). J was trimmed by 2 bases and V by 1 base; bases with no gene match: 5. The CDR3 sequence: CASSLVPGGTYEQYF. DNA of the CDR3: TGTGCCAGCAGCTTAGTCCCGGGAGGAACCTACGAGCAGTACTTC.

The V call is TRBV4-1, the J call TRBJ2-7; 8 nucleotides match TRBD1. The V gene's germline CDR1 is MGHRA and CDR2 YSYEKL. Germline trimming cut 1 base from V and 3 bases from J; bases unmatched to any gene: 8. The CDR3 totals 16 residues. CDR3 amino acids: CASSQVSGGINYEQYF. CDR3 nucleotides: TGCGCCAGCAGCCAAGTTTCAGGGGGCATCAACTACGAGCAGTACTTC.

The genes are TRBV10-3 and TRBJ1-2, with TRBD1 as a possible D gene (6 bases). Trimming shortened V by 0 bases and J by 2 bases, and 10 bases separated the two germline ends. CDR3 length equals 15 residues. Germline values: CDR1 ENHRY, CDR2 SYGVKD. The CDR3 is CAISESSGDNYGYTF. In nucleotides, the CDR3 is TGTGCCATCAGTGAGTCGTCAGGGGACAACTATGGCTACACCTTC.

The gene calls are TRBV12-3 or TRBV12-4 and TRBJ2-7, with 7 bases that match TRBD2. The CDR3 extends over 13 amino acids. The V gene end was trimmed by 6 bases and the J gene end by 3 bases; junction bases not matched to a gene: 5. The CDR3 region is CASRQSGIYEQYF. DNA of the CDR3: TGTGCCAGCAGACAGAGCGGGATCTACGAGCAGTACTTC.